Following are 31 T cell receptor beta chains from one sample sequenced in a study of blood T cells in healthy people across ages. A second about 6 to 12 cycle PCR used barcoded and J-beta primers. TCRdb processed the 5' RACE reads anew with MiXCR; each CDR3 protein has one entry. This sample has 1.6 million or so distinct CDR3 sequences, with 30% to 40% found just once. Sequencing used blood. Receptor source: a woman in her twenties or thirties in good health.

The chain links TRBV9 to TRBJ2-3, with 7 bases that match TRBD2. The CDR3 covers 16 residues. Germline-derived CDR1 and CDR2 are SGDLS and YYNGEE. V shed 1 base and J 3 bases; nucleotides not matched to a gene: 8. The CDR3 DNA follows: TGTGCCAGCAGCGTAAGCGGGGTTCGAACTACAGATACGCAGTATTTT. Residues: CASSVSGVRTTDTQYF. Combining the CDR3 with reference TRBV9 and TRBJ2-3 gives the whole variable domain DSGVTQTPKHLITATGQRVTLRCSPRSGDLSVYWYQQSLDQGLQFLIQYYNGEERAKGNILERFSAQQFPDLHSELNLSSLELGDSALYFCASSVSGVRTTDTQYFGPGTRLTVL.

V usage is TRBV20-1 and J usage is TRBJ2-5; D is ambiguous. The V and J ends lost 0 bases and 5 bases respectively, with 13 bases between them. Germline lookup yields CDR1 DFQATT and CDR2 SNEGSKA (reference sequence). This CDR3 contains 14 residues. The CDR3: CSARDLGIGETQYF. For the CDR3, the DNA is TGCAGTGCTAGAGATCTGGGGATTGGGGAGACCCAGTACTTC.

This clonotype was observed many times. DNA of the CDR3: TGCAGTGCACTGAAGGTGGAGACCCAGTACTTC. It encodes CSALKVETQYF. The rearrangement links TRBV20-1 to TRBJ2-5; no firm D call. Germline CDR1 DFQATT, CDR2 SNEGSKA (reference sequence). The CDR3 consists of 11 residues. V was clipped by 6 bases and J by 5 bases, with 10 bases between them.

This clonotype was detected ten times or more. This sequence joins TRBV7-9 and TRBJ2-3; the match to TRBD1 covers 10 bases. The J segment lost 4 bases and the V segment lost 11 bases, leaving 9 bases of the junction unmatched. Per germline, CDR1 SEHNR and CDR2 FQNEAQ (reference sequence). The CDR3 is 14 amino acids. The DNA of the CDR3 is TGTGCCTTAGAGTCGGGACAGGGGCCAGATACGCAGTATTTT. Translation: CALESGQGPDTQYF.

This chain links TRBV20-1 with TRBJ2-3; 8 bases fit TRBD2. Per germline, CDR1 DFQATT and CDR2 SNEGSKA (reference sequence). The CDR3 is 14 residues long. V lost 4 bases, J lost 6 bases, and 9 bases stayed unmatched. For the CDR3, the DNA is TGCAGTGCTAAGGACGGGGGGGCCTACGATACGCAGTATTTT. Residues: CSAKDGGAYDTQYF.

As concerns this clonotype: The junction departs from the called germline gene at one end, perhaps through a read error. The chain employs TRBV5-1 and TRBJ1-2, with TRBD1 matching over 8 bases. There are 14 residues in the CDR3. Germline loops: CDR1 SGHRS, CDR2 YFSETQ. The CDR3 sequence: CASSPDRGGYGHTF. The CDR3 DNA is TGCGCCAGCAGCCCAGACAGGGGTGGCTATGGCCACACCTTC.

This chain uses TRBV5-1 with TRBJ2-1; 11 positions match TRBD2. CDR1 and CDR2 (germline): SGHRS, YFSETQ. The ends lost 0 bases at V and 4 bases at J; junction bases unmatched: 3. The CDR3 covers 16 residues. CDR3 in DNA: TGCGCCAGCAGCTTGGGACTAGCGGGAAGGTACAATGAGCAGTTCTTC. It codes for CASSLGLAGRYNEQFF.

On this clonotype: At one boundary the junction diverges from the germline segment, which might be a read error. The CDR3 protein is CASSQDSAEAFF. As DNA, the CDR3 is TGCGCCAGCAGCCAAGATTCCGCTGAGGCTTTCTTT. The chain recombines TRBV4-1 with TRBJ1-1, with unresolved D. This CDR3 spans 12 amino acids. The germline V gene encodes CDR1 MGHRA and CDR2 YSYEKL.

A few counts support this clonotype. The V gene is TRBV6-6, the J gene TRBJ1-2, with D possibly being TRBD1 (5 bases). V gave up 6 bases and J gave up 8 bases, with 19 bases separating them. The germline V gene encodes CDR1 MNHNY and CDR2 SVGAGI (reference sequence). This CDR3 region has 14 residues. In DNA, the CDR3 is TGTGCCAGCAGCTGGACCGGGGCCGGGGAGGGCTACACCTTC. Translated, it gives CASSWTGAGEGYTF.

A few counts support this clonotype. J is TRBJ2-1 and V is TRBV25-1; 8 bases are shared with TRBD2. J gave up 8 bases and V 4 bases, and 10 bases lay outside the gene matches. This CDR3 comprises 15 residues. Germline CDR1 reads MGHDK; CDR2 reads SYGVNS. CDR3 DNA: TGTGCCAGCAGTGCCTGGGGGACTAGTTCCCATGAGCAGTTCTTC. Residues: CASSAWGTSSHEQFF.

As to this clonotype: A much bigger clone sits one base away, suggesting this may be a read error. The chain carries TRBV12-3 or TRBV12-4 and TRBJ1-1; no reliable D call. The CDR3 has 13 residues. The CDR3 loop reads CASSHDDNTAAFF. In DNA form, the CDR3 reads TGTGCCAGCAGTCACGACGATAACACTGCAGCTTTCTTT.

The table lists this clonotype with a few counts. The chain couples TRBV5-1 to TRBJ1-2, with 7 positions matching TRBD1. The CDR3 consists of 14 residues. Germline V gives CDR1 SGHRS, CDR2 YFSETQ. Germline trimming cut 3 bases from V and 5 bases from J; bases unmatched to any gene: 7. Here the CDR3 reads CASSSTTGRYGYTF. CDR3 sequence (DNA): TGCGCCAGCAGCTCTACGACAGGGCGGTATGGCTACACCTTC.

The rearrangement joins TRBV6-5 to TRBJ2-1, with 12 bases fitting TRBD2. CDR3 length: 20 residues. Germline-derived CDR1 and CDR2 are MNHEY and SVGAGI. The V segment lost 2 bases and the J segment 0 bases; nucleotides outside the gene matches: 11. The CDR3 region has the DNA TGTGCCAGCAGTTACCCGACTAGCGGGGGCCCCGAACGCTCCTACAATGAGCAGTTCTTC. This codes for CASSYPTSGGPERSYNEQFF.

The V gene is TRBV7-2, the J gene TRBJ2-5, with unresolved D. CDR1 SGHTA and CDR2 FQGNSA come from the germline V gene. V was pared by 5 bases and J by 1 base, with 17 bases between. The CDR3 sequence is 16 residues long. The CDR3 loop is CASSPQPAASQETQYF. CDR3 nucleotide sequence: TGTGCCAGCAGCCCCCAACCAGCCGCAAGCCAAGAGACCCAGTACTTC.

This clonotype turned up a few times. The V call is TRBV27, the J call TRBJ1-2; D perhaps matches TRBD1 (5 bases). The CDR3 contains 13 residues. Per the germline V gene, CDR1 is MNHEY and CDR2 is SMNVEV (reference sequence). V was clipped by 3 bases and J by 4 bases, with 9 bases between them. The CDR3 here is CASSFDRFYGYTF. The CDR3 region has the DNA TGTGCCAGCAGTTTTGACAGATTCTATGGCTACACCTTC.

The V gene is TRBV6-2 or TRBV6-3, the J gene TRBJ2-3; TRBD2 matches at 8 bases. Per the germline V gene, CDR1 is MNHEY and CDR2 is SVGEGT. J lost 1 base, V lost 6 bases, and 12 bases had no gene match. CDR3 size: 17 residues. The CDR3 DNA reads as TGTGCCAGCAGGCCGGGGGAAGCGGGGGCGCGCACAGATACGCAGTATTTT. It is translated as CASRPGEAGARTDTQYF.

The chain has TRBV4-2 and TRBJ1-3, with 8 bases identical to TRBD1. The CDR3 is made up of 16 amino acids. J was trimmed by 3 bases and V by 4 bases; bases with no gene match: 8. Looked up from germline, CDR1 is LGHNA and CDR2 is YNFKEQ. The chain's CDR3 is CASSPRTGGGGNTIYF. CDR3 nucleotide sequence: TGTGCCAGCAGCCCGCGCACAGGGGGAGGTGGAAACACCATATATTTT.

The chain employs TRBV5-1 and TRBJ1-1; D is unclear. V dropped 0 bases and J dropped 0 bases, with 15 bases sitting between them. The CDR3 sequence is 17 residues long. Per germline, CDR1 SGHRS and CDR2 YFSETQ. CDR3 DNA sequence: TGCGCCAGCAGCTTGGATTTAGGAGGGCCTCTGAACACTGAAGCTTTCTTT. Protein product: CASSLDLGGPLNTEAFF.

A word on this clonotype: One junction end does not reproduce the germline sequence, and a read error may be involved. The chain uses TRBV27 and TRBJ2-1; 7 positions agree with TRBD2. Germline V gene data show CDR1 as MNHEY and CDR2 as SMNVEV (reference sequence). This CDR3 has 16 amino acids. Here the CDR3 reads CASSSAGLQANNEHFF. In nucleotides, the CDR3 is TGTGCCAGCAGTTCGGCGGGACTACAGGCTAACAATGAGCACTTCTTC.

This chain connects TRBV27 to TRBJ2-3; D call uncertain. The CDR3 extends over 15 amino acids. Trimming took 4 bases from V and 5 from J, leaving 16 bases between them. The germline V gene has CDR1 MNHEY and CDR2 SMNVEV (reference sequence). This chain's CDR3 is CASSSPARRGDTQYF. Written as DNA, the CDR3 is TGTGCCAGCAGTTCACCGGCCAGACGAGGAGATACGCAGTATTTT.

This chain's CDR3 is CSARDGGKAADTQYF. DNA of the CDR3: TGCAGTGCTAGAGATGGGGGCAAGGCCGCAGATACGCAGTATTTT. This chain links TRBV20-1 with TRBJ2-3; D possibly corresponds to TRBD1 (6 bases). There are 15 residues in the CDR3. The V gene's germline CDR1 is DFQATT and CDR2 SNEGSKA (reference sequence). Trimming stripped 0 bases from V and 4 bases from J, with 14 bases between.

This chain joins TRBV20-1 and TRBJ2-4, with TRBD1 matching 9 bases. The DNA end is more similar to TRBJ2-7, so the J call may be wrong. The length of the CDR3 is 13 residues. Per the germline V gene, CDR1 is DFQATT and CDR2 is SNEGSKA (reference sequence). CDR3: CSAIQGAHHEQYF. The CDR3 coding sequence is TGCAGTGCTATACAGGGGGCGCACCACGAGCAGTACTTC.

The chain combines TRBV28 with TRBJ2-5; 8 positions match TRBD2. The last part of the DNA fits TRBJ2-7 better; the J call may be wrong. This CDR3 comprises 15 residues. Germline V CDR1 and CDR2: MDHEN, SYDVKM. CDR3 sequence (DNA): TGTGCCAGCAGTTCTCGGGGGGGGACGAGGCACGAGCAGTACTTC. Its protein is CASSSRGGTRHEQYF.

This clonotype was observed a handful of times. This clone may be a read error of a much larger clone one base away. This sequence joins TRBV4-2 and TRBJ2-5; D unclear. The DNA end lines up better with TRBJ2-7; the J call may be wrong. The CDR3 contains 17 residues. Germline V gene lookup returns CDR1 LGHNA and CDR2 YNFKEQ. CDR3: CASRPGTGQRDWDEQYF. The CDR3 nucleotides are TGTGCCAGCAGACCAGGTACGGGCCAACGAGACTGGGACGAGCAGTACTTC.

J is TRBJ1-5 and V is TRBV20-1; tentatively, D is TRBD1 (5 bases). The CDR3 runs 11 residues. Germline-derived CDR1 and CDR2 are DFQATT and SNEGSKA (reference sequence). V lost 5 bases to trimming and J lost 8 bases, with 10 bases between them. In DNA, the CDR3 is TGCAGTGCTGGGGGGGGAGAGCCCCAGCATTTT. It is translated as CSAGGGEPQHF.

This clonotype was seen a few times. The chain combines TRBV18 with TRBJ2-1, with D hard to call. Trimming removed 2 bases from V and 4 bases from J, with 9 bases in between. Germline assignment: CDR1 KGHSH and CDR2 LQKENI. The CDR3 covers 14 residues. The CDR3 coding sequence is TGTGCCAGCTCACCATCGGACGGGTACAATGAGCAGTTCTTC. Its protein product is CASSPSDGYNEQFF.

This clonotype was seen a few times. The gene calls are TRBV20-1 and TRBJ1-1, with a possible D match to TRBD1 (6 bases). V shed 5 bases and J shed 1 base, with 14 bases lying between them. CDR1 DFQATT and CDR2 SNEGSKA come from the germline V gene (reference sequence). This CDR3 region has 14 residues. CDR3: CSAARGGGNTEAFF. CDR3 nucleotides: TGCAGTGCTGCCCGGGGGGGCGGGAACACTGAAGCTTTCTTT.

This clonotype occurred a few times. The CDR3 coding sequence is TGTGCCAGCAGCCATACGGACCGTCCAAATGAGCAGTTCTTC. It encodes CASSHTDRPNEQFF. This chain links TRBV7-9 with TRBJ2-1, with D hard to call. CDR3 length: 14 residues. V gave up 5 bases and J gave up 7 bases, with 15 bases separating them. The germline CDR1 and CDR2 sequences are SEHNR and FQNEAQ (reference sequence).

As to this clonotype: One end of the junction does not line up with germline, which may come from a read error. This rearrangement joins TRBV20-1 to TRBJ1-4; the D is unclear. The germline V gene encodes CDR1 DFQATT and CDR2 SNEGSKA (reference sequence). This CDR3 has 14 residues. CDR3 nucleotide sequence: TGCAGTATCCTGGCGTCTGCAACTAATGAAAAACGGTTTTTT. Amino acid sequence: CSILASATNEKRFF.

This sequence joins TRBV6-1 and TRBJ2-7, with 8 bases identical to TRBD2. The last part of the DNA fits TRBJ2-5 better; the J call may be wrong. Germline V CDR1 and CDR2: MNHNS, SASEGT. The CDR3 loop spans 16 amino acids. The chain's CDR3 is CASSESSRRGGGTQYF. In DNA form, the CDR3 reads TGTGCCAGCAGTGAAAGTTCGAGACGGGGGGGAGGGACCCAGTACTTC.

The table lists this clonotype with a few counts. This sequence joins TRBV27 and TRBJ2-5; D is possibly TRBD1 or TRBD2 (7 bases each). The CDR3 extends over 15 amino acids. V lost 5 bases and J 4 bases, leaving 17 bases between the germline ends. CDR1 is MNHEY, CDR2 SMNVEV, per germline (reference sequence). This CDR3 is CASSSLGRGLETQYF. As DNA, the CDR3 is TGTGCCAGCAGTAGCCTGGGGAGGGGGCTAGAGACCCAGTACTTC.